Below, one T cell receptor (beta chain) is given with its context. The sample belongs to a study of naive and memory T cell subsets. Both TRBC1 and TRBC2 were covered by a beta constant-region primer of two equimolar oligonucleotides. Ligated cDNA was amplified by four rounds of PCR with nested alpha and beta constant-region primers and SP2. TCRdb re-called the UMI-ligation and nested PCR reads with MiXCR, one entry per CDR3 protein. The table lists 17,000 or so distinct CDR3 sequences, around 9% of them singletons. CMV status came from CD4+ T cell IFNgamma after overnight CMV lysate stimulation of fresh PBMCs. Per germline, CDR1 SGHTA and CDR2 FQGNSA. V lost 1 base, J lost 0 bases, and 4 bases lay in between. CDR3 length equals 13 residues.

The chain carries TRBV7-2 and TRBJ2-7; D not resolved. Input material: central memory CD8+ T cells from blood. This receptor was obtained from a human donor in good health. CDR3 bases: TGTGCCAGCAGCTTAGACAGCTCCTACGAGCAGTACTTC. Its translation is CASSLDSSYEQYF.